The 30 T cell receptor beta chains given below trace back to one sample, sequenced in a study of Graves' ophthalmopathy and Graves' hyperthyroidism (dated by TCRdb to 2016 to 2019). The sample was run on an Illumina HiSeq 2000. For repertoire sequencing, the TCR beta CDR3 regions were amplified from RNA transcripts. The first round was an RT-PCR using HTBI primers with the Qiagen OneStep RT-PCR kit, and this first round was followed by a second-round multiplex PCR, then size selection and purification. Using fastp trimming at Q25 and MiXCR clonotype assembly, TCRdb reanalyzed the public sequencing data and kept in-frame beta chains. Identical CDR3 proteins give one entry, which carries the most common genes and DNA. The sample records about 380,000 distinct CDR3 sequences, about 16% of which are singletons. The ten top clones hold roughly 7% of the sample. The sequenced material came from peripheral blood. Receptor source: a woman aged 18-30 years with stable Graves' hyperthyroidism. Donor details come from another sample of the same person, matched by shared clones.

Many counts were recorded for this clonotype. CDR3 in DNA: TGCAGTGCTAGAAGCGTCAGAAGCTCCTACGAGCAGTACTTC. It translates to CSARSVRSSYEQYF. The genes are TRBV20-1 and TRBJ2-7; D remains ambiguous. This CDR3 has 14 residues. V was trimmed by 2 bases and J by 0 bases, leaving 11 bases between them. The germline gives CDR1 DFQATT, CDR2 SNEGSKA (reference sequence).

At least ten counts were recorded for this clonotype. This chain connects TRBV7-8 to TRBJ2-7; 7 bases map to TRBD1. V was clipped by 6 bases and J by 5 bases; unmatched bases: 10. In germline, CDR1 is SGHVS, CDR2 FQNEAQ. This CDR3 is built from 14 residues. Here the CDR3 reads CASSQGQVRHEQYF. In nucleotides, the CDR3 is TGTGCCAGCAGTCAAGGACAGGTGCGACACGAGCAGTACTTC.

This clonotype was found a few times. The chain is built from TRBV12-5 and TRBJ2-3; the D is unclear. Germline CDR1 and CDR2: LGHNT and FRNRAP. The CDR3 is 13 amino acids. V lost 2 bases to trimming and J lost 0 bases, with 3 bases between them. CDR3 sequence reads: CASGLRSTDTQYF. DNA of the CDR3: TGTGCTAGTGGTTTGAGGAGCACAGATACGCAGTATTTT. Full variable domain (outside the CDR3, taken from reference TRBV12-5 and TRBJ2-3): DARVTQTPRHKVTEMGQEVTMRCQPILGHNTVFWYRQTMMQGLELLAYFRNRAPLDDSGMPKDRFSAEMPDATLATLKIQPSEPRDSAVYFCASGLRSTDTQYFGPGTRLTVL.

This clonotype occurred many times. The chain couples TRBV24-1 to TRBJ1-2, with D unresolved. Trimming took 4 bases from V and 2 from J, leaving 7 bases between them. This CDR3 contains 13 residues. The germline CDR1 and CDR2 sequences are KGHDR and SFDVKD. CDR3 in DNA: TGTGCCACCAGTGAGACGTCAAACTATGGCTACACCTTC. Its translation is CATSETSNYGYTF.

As to this clonotype: This sequence may be a read error, since a much larger clone differs from it by one base. The chain has TRBV5-6 and TRBJ2-5; TRBD1 might be the D (6 bases). The germline V gene has CDR1 SGHDT and CDR2 YYEEEE. The CDR3 runs 13 residues. The CDR3 nucleotides are TGTGCCAGCAGCCGGGACACCCAAGAGACCGAGTACTTC. It encodes CASSRDTQETEYF.

V and J are TRBV5-1 and TRBJ2-7, with 11 positions matching TRBD2. Trimming cost V 3 bases and J 5 bases; bases outside gene matches: 7. The CDR3 loop spans 15 amino acids. Germline V gives CDR1 SGHRS, CDR2 YFSETQ. CDR3 nucleotides: TGCGCCAGCAGCTGGGGGACTAGCGGAGAGGACGAGCAGTACTTC. Translating it yields CASSWGTSGEDEQYF.

The rearrangement joins TRBV12-3 or TRBV12-4 to TRBJ2-5; 12 nucleotides align to TRBD2. Trimming took 6 bases from V and 5 from J; bases not matched to a gene: 7. The CDR3 extends over 15 amino acids. The CDR3 sequence is CASRASGGAGETQYF. The CDR3 region has the DNA TGTGCCAGCAGAGCTAGCGGGGGGGCCGGGGAGACCCAGTACTTC.

This clonotype was detected only once. The chain has TRBV30 and TRBJ2-5, with a tentative D call TRBD1 (6 bases). Germline values: CDR1 GTSNPN, CDR2 SVGIG (reference sequence). The length of the CDR3 is 12 residues. With 0 bases removed from V and 5 bases from J, the gap between germline ends came to 7 bases. The CDR3 DNA follows: TGTGCCTGGAGTGTGCAGGGGGAGACCCAGTACTTC. Its translation: CAWSVQGETQYF.

This clonotype has a single count. A much larger clone differs from this one at a single base, so this may be a read error. The CDR3 does not close with the conserved phenylalanine or tryptophan, likely indicating a read error. The chain links TRBV5-4 to TRBJ1-2, with a possible D match to TRBD1 (6 bases). This CDR3 comprises 14 residues. The ends were cut back, 2 bases at V and 3 bases at J, with 11 bases in the middle. Per germline, CDR1 SGHNT and CDR2 YYREEE (reference sequence). The CDR3 DNA sequence: TGTGCCAGCAGCTTAACAGGGTTTGACTATGGCTACACCTAC. Translating it yields CASSLTGFDYGYTY.

This clonotype was observed at least ten times. V usage is TRBV11-3 and J usage is TRBJ2-7; 8 nucleotides match TRBD1. This CDR3 spans 16 amino acids. V shed 5 bases, J shed 1 base, and the junction held 10 bases outside the gene matches. Germline loops: CDR1 SGHNT, CDR2 YENEEA. CDR3 amino acids: CASSPSGDRSSYEQYF. In DNA, the CDR3 is TGTGCCAGCAGCCCTAGTGGGGACAGGAGTTCCTACGAGCAGTACTTC.

This clonotype was detected many times. The genes are TRBV20-1 and TRBJ1-1; D ambiguous. Trimming shortened V by 1 base and J by 2 bases, and 14 bases separated the two germline ends. In germline, CDR1 is DFQATT, CDR2 SNEGSKA (reference sequence). This CDR3 has 15 amino acids. CDR3 sequence reads: CSARGAYRGNTEAFF. The CDR3 DNA reads TGCAGTGCTAGAGGGGCATATCGGGGTAACACTGAAGCTTTCTTT.

This clonotype has at least ten counts. This chain uses TRBV6-5 with TRBJ1-6, with D hard to call. Germline lookup yields CDR1 MNHEY and CDR2 SVGAGI. The V and J ends lost 4 bases and 0 bases respectively, with 13 bases between them. This CDR3 is built from 17 residues. The CDR3 spells CASSFAGMSSYNSPLHF. Here the CDR3 DNA reads TGTGCCAGCAGTTTCGCGGGCATGAGCTCCTATAATTCACCCCTCCACTTT.

This clonotype was seen repeatedly, ten times or more. Here the CDR3 DNA reads TGCAGTGCTAGGCACCTCTCCGATGGCTACACCTTC. This sequence encodes CSARHLSDGYTF. The rearrangement uses TRBV20-1 and TRBJ1-2; D ambiguous. V dropped 3 bases and J dropped 6 bases, with 11 bases sitting between them. The CDR3 is made up of 12 amino acids. Germline V gene lookup returns CDR1 DFQATT and CDR2 SNEGSKA (reference sequence).

This clonotype was found many times. V usage is TRBV10-3 and J usage is TRBJ2-7; D is uncertain. The CDR3 totals 12 residues. Germline V lookup: CDR1 ENHRY, CDR2 SYGVKD. V lost 2 bases and J 5 bases, leaving 7 bases between the germline ends. CDR3 bases: TGTGCCATCAGTGAGCCCCGGGACGAGCAGTACTTC. This codes for CAISEPRDEQYF.

A remark on this clonotype: This may be a read error, as it is one base from a much larger clone. The DNA is omitted, as the CDR3 cannot be located on it reliably, and the CDR3 follows TCRdb's listing. The chain recombines TRBV29-1 with TRBJ2-4. The CDR3 spans 13 residues, counting both ends. Germline V lookup: CDR1 SQVTM, CDR2 ANQGSEA. CDR3 in amino acids: CSVAGGSKNIKYF.

The chain has TRBV19 and TRBJ1-1; the match to TRBD1 covers 9 bases. V shed 7 bases, J shed 4 bases, and the junction held 19 bases outside the gene matches. Germline V gene lookup returns CDR1 LNHDA and CDR2 SQIVND (reference sequence). The CDR3 is 18 residues long. CDR3 residues: CASTKLSRGQGIGTEAFF. The CDR3 DNA sequence: TGTGCCAGTACTAAATTATCCCGGGGACAGGGAATTGGCACTGAAGCTTTCTTT.

The rearrangement uses TRBV2 and TRBJ1-2; D unresolved. Trimming took off 7 bases at V and 1 base at J, with 10 bases between the two ends. The CDR3 runs to 13 residues. Germline CDR1 reads SNHLY; CDR2 reads FYNNEI. The chain's CDR3 is CASISLFNYGYTF. CDR3 nucleotide sequence: TGTGCCAGCATCAGTCTCTTTAACTATGGCTACACCTTC.

This clonotype was detected many times. The rearrangement joins TRBV6-4 to TRBJ1-2, with D perhaps TRBD1 (5 bases). The CDR3 has 15 amino acids. V was trimmed by 2 bases and J by 3 bases, leaving 13 bases between them. The V gene's germline CDR1 is MRHNA and CDR2 SNTAGT. CDR3 amino acids: CASSDTHGGYYGYTF. The CDR3 nucleotides are TGTGCCAGCAGTGACACACACGGGGGATACTATGGCTACACCTTC.

V is TRBV6-5 and J is TRBJ2-7, with D unresolved. With 1 base removed from V and 7 bases from J, the gap between germline ends came to 11 bases. In germline, CDR1 is MNHEY, CDR2 SVGAGI. The CDR3 spans 13 residues. CDR3 nucleotide sequence: TGTGCCAGCAGTTACTTGGCTCTTGGGGAGCAGTACTTC. Encoded protein: CASSYLALGEQYF.

This clonotype showed up many times. V and J are TRBV7-2 and TRBJ2-4; 8 bases are a match to TRBD2. The CDR3 extends over 16 amino acids. Per the germline V gene, CDR1 is SGHTA and CDR2 is FQGNSA. Trimming took 3 bases from V and 5 from J; bases not matched to a gene: 9. The CDR3 spells CASSFPRGGGENIQYF. The CDR3 DNA reads as TGTGCCAGCAGCTTCCCTCGGGGGGGCGGTGAAAACATTCAGTACTTC.

This clonotype was seen repeatedly, ten times or more. DNA of the CDR3: TGCAGCGTCCACGGACAGGGGGGAGCTAACACTGAAGCTTTCTTT. Encoded protein: CSVHGQGGANTEAFF. The chain combines TRBV29-1 with TRBJ1-1; 10 nucleotides match TRBD1. V dropped 6 bases and J dropped 2; count of bases not matched to a gene: 9. The CDR3 has 15 residues. Germline lookup yields CDR1 SQVTM and CDR2 ANQGSEA.

This clonotype was observed at least ten times. The chain uses TRBV11-2 and TRBJ1-5; a weak D match, TRBD1 (6 bases). This CDR3 has 16 residues. Trimming took off 4 bases at V and 4 bases at J, with 17 bases between the two ends. Germline-derived CDR1 and CDR2 are SGHAT and FQNNGV. In DNA form, the CDR3 reads TGTGCCAGCAGCTCTATTGTGGGGGCTCAAAATCAGCCCCAGCATTTT. It is translated as CASSSIVGAQNQPQHF.

This clonotype has a count of ten or more. CDR3 bases: TGTGCCAGCAGCCATGGGACAGGGGGCAATTCACCCCTCCACTTT. This translates into CASSHGTGGNSPLHF. The V gene is TRBV7-9, the J gene TRBJ1-6, with 12 bases matching TRBD1. The CDR3 runs to 15 residues. V lost 5 bases, J lost 7 bases, and 3 bases stayed unmatched. CDR1 is SEHNR, CDR2 FQNEAQ, per germline (reference sequence).

This clonotype was found many times. The V and J genes are TRBV29-1 and TRBJ1-1, with D perhaps TRBD1 (6 bases). V was cut by 7 bases and J by 0 bases, with 18 bases left in between. The germline V gene encodes CDR1 SQVTM and CDR2 ANQGSEA. This CDR3 comprises 15 residues. The CDR3 DNA sequence: TGCAGCGGGACACAGGGATCGGGGATGAACACTGAAGCTTTCTTT. Its translation: CSGTQGSGMNTEAFF. Complete variable domain (other parts from reference TRBV29-1 and TRBJ1-1): SAVISQKPSRDICQRGTSLTIQCQVDSQVTMMFWYRQQPGQSLTLIATANQGSEATYESGFVIDKFPISRPNLTFSTLTVSNMSPEDSSIYLCSGTQGSGMNTEAFFGQGTRLTVV.

Details on this clonotype: The junction shows a germline mismatch at one end, possibly a read error. The chain is built from TRBV12-3 or TRBV12-4 and TRBJ2-5; maybe TRBD1 (8 bases). CDR3 length: 15 residues. The CDR3 spells CASSLSQGARETEYF. In nucleotides, the CDR3 is TGTGCCAGCAGTTTATCCCAGGGGGCGCGGGAGACCGAGTACTTC.

This clonotype was counted at least ten times. The chain employs TRBV12-3 or TRBV12-4 and TRBJ1-2, with 7 bases that match TRBD1. CDR3 size: 15 residues. Unmatched junction bases numbered 10, after V lost 5 bases and J lost 4 bases. The CDR3, as DNA: TGTGCCAGCAGTCCTAGCTGGGAGGGGGCCTATGGCTACACCTTC. As protein: CASSPSWEGAYGYTF.

There are many counts of this clonotype. The chain links TRBV12-3 or TRBV12-4 to TRBJ2-4; 8 bases align to TRBD1. Trimming removed 2 bases from V and 1 base from J; junction bases left unmatched: 10. The CDR3 runs to 18 residues. The CDR3, as DNA: TGTGCCAGCAGTTTAAAGGGCAGGGGGCGCGTGGCCAAAAACATTCAGTACTTC. Translated: CASSLKGRGRVAKNIQYF.

This clonotype was detected only once. Relative to the germline gene, one junction end is altered; a read error may explain this. The chain couples TRBV12-3 or TRBV12-4 to TRBJ2-7, with D possibly being TRBD1 or TRBD2 (5 bases each). This CDR3 contains 13 residues. CDR3 loop: CASSLGTSSEQYF. The CDR3 DNA is TGTGCCAGCAGTCTTGGGACCTCCTCCGAGCAGTACTTC.

The CDR3 region is CASRSTGTGGYQPQHF. The CDR3 DNA reads TGTGCCAGCAGAAGCACCGGGACAGGGGGCTATCAGCCCCAGCATTTT. The chain uses TRBV6-5 and TRBJ1-5, with 12 nucleotides matching TRBD1. CDR1 is MNHEY and CDR2 is SVGAGI in the germline V gene. V lost 6 bases and J lost 5; bases outside the gene matches: 8. This CDR3 comprises 16 residues.

With regard to this clonotype: This could be a read error, since a much larger clone is one nucleotide away. The CDR3 sequence: CASSTDRGLSDYTF. The CDR3 DNA reads as TGTGCCAGTAGTACCGACAGGGGTTTAAGTGACTACACCTTC. J is TRBJ1-2 and V is TRBV19; 8 bases agree with TRBD1. Unmatched junction bases numbered 11, after V lost 4 bases and J lost 10 bases. This CDR3 has 14 residues. Germline V CDR1 and CDR2: LNHDA, SQIVND (reference sequence).